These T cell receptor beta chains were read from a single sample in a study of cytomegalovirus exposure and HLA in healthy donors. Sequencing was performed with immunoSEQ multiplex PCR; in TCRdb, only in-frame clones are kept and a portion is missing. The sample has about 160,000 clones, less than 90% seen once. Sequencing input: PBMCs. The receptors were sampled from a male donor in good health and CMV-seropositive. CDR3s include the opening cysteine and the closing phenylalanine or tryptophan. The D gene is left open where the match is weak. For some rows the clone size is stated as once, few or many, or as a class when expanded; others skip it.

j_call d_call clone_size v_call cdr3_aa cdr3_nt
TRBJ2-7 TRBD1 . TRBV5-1 CASSDEVPGQAVSYEQYF TGCGCCAGCAGCGATGAGGTCCCGGGACAGGCAGTCTCCTACGAGCAGTACTTC
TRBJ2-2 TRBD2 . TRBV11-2 CASSFLAGAANTGELFF TGTGCCAGCAGCTTCCTAGCGGGCGCCGCGAACACCGGGGAGCTGTTTTTT
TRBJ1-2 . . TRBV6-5 CASSYSPGRYGYTF TGTGCCAGCAGTTACTCTCCAGGGAGGTATGGCTACACCTTC
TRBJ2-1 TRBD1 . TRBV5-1 CASSYRGQGYNEQFF TGCGCCAGCAGCTACAGGGGTCAGGGGTACAATGAGCAGTTCTTC
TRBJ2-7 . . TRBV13 CASSPSLDYEQYF TGTGCCAGCAGCCCCTCCCTAGATTACGAGCAGTACTTC
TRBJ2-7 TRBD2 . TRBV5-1 CASSFYPGGLPYEQYF TGCGCCAGCAGCTTTTACCCGGGAGGCCTTCCCTACGAGCAGTACTTC
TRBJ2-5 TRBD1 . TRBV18 CASCRTGVETQYF TGTGCCAGCTGCAGGACAGGGGTGGAGACCCAGTACTTC
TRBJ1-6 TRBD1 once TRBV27 CASSPITGDMSPLHF TGTGCCAGCAGTCCGATAACAGGGGACATGTCACCCCTCCACTTT
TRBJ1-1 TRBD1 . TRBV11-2 CASSSSGTVNSNTEAFF TGTGCCAGCAGCTCTTCCGGGACAGTGAATTCGAACACTGAAGCTTTCTTT
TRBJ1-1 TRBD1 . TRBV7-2 CASSPRTGRMNTEAFF TGTGCCAGCAGCCCTCGGACAGGGAGGATGAACACTGAAGCTTTCTTT
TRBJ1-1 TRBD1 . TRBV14 CASSQDPHSGQGWIPEAFF TGTGCCAGCAGCCAAGACCCCCACTCCGGACAGGGTTGGATCCCTGAAGCTTTCTTT
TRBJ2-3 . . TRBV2 CASTRVRQGGDTQYF TGTGCCAGCACCAGAGTAAGGCAGGGTGGAGATACGCAGTATTTT
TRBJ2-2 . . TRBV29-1 CSVDFGGTNTGELFF TGCAGCGTTGATTTCGGCGGGACGAACACCGGGGAGCTGTTTTTT
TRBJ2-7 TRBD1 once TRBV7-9 CASSETGTYEQYF TGTGCCAGCTCCGAGACAGGGACCTACGAGCAGTACTTC
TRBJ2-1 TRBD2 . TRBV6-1 CASTPGLASGEQFF TGTGCCAGCACACCGGGACTAGCTTCGGGTGAGCAGTTCTTC
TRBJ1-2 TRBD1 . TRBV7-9 CASSRLDRANYGYTF TGTGCCAGCAGCCGACTGGACAGGGCTAACTATGGCTACACCTTC
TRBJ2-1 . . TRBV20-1 CSAGPGTLFF TGCAGTGCCGGTCCCGGGACTTTGTTCTTC